This TCR beta chain was found in a study of glioma-infiltrating T cells after dendritic cell vaccination. Study as a whole: Samples are from glioblastoma patients in Phase I and II dendritic cell vaccine trials. Dendritic cells derived from monocytes and pulsed with autologous tumor lysate formed the vaccine.

Study-wide points: Complete blood and tumor specimen sets were limited to few patients. TCR clonality showed no direct relationship with survival.

Time point noted: after dendritic cell vaccination, including at tumor progression/relapse. This clone was counted once. As yet, its antigen is unknown. The method was immunoSEQ multiplex PCR; TCRdb's version includes in-frame clones alone and lacks a portion of them. In the table there are about 87,000 clones, roughly four fifths of which are singletons. This TCR was recovered from a human donor with glioblastoma. Here the sequenced sample was blood, taken after dendritic cell vaccination.

CDR3 nucleotide sequence: TGTGCCAGCAGCTTAGTAAGGGGGAACACTGAAGCTTTCTTT. Encoded protein: CASSLVRGNTEAFF. The chain employs TRBV7-8 and TRBJ1-1; perhaps TRBD1 as D (5 bases). This CDR3 region has 14 residues. V lost 1 base and J lost 1, with 7 bases in between. Looked up from germline, CDR1 is SGHVS and CDR2 is FQNEAQ.